These T cell receptor beta chains were read from a single sample in a study of cytomegalovirus exposure and HLA in healthy donors. Repertoires were generated with immunoSEQ multiplex PCR, while TCRdb's copy carries only in-frame clones and drops some. This sample has some 100,000 clones, with more than 65% found just once. Material: PBMCs. The receptors stem from a young woman in good health and CMV-seronegative. Both conserved end residues are part of each CDR3. The order of the fields is D gene, J gene, clone size, V gene, CDR3 protein, CDR3 DNA. A D gene is named only where the DNA matches it firmly. A row's size may be missing; if present it is once, few, many or a size class.

TRBD1	TRBJ1-3	few	TRBV4-1	CASSPDRGAGNTIYF	TGCGCCAGCAGCCCTGACAGGGGAGCTGGAAACACCATATATTTT
TRBD2	TRBJ2-7	.	TRBV4-1	CASSQESLAAYEQYF	TGCGCCAGCAGCCAAGAAAGCCTAGCGGCCTACGAGCAGTACTTC
TRBD1	TRBJ2-7	once	TRBV9	CASSPRTGRYEQYF	TGTGCCAGCAGCCCCCGGACAGGGAGGTACGAGCAGTACTTC
TRBD1	TRBJ2-7	.	TRBV19	CASSEGQGAPYEQYF	TGTGCCAGTAGTGAGGGACAGGGAGCCCCCTACGAGCAGTACTTC
.	TRBJ2-7	.	TRBV5-4	CASSGNRARLNF	TGTGCCAGCAGCGGAAACAGGGCCCGGCTAAACTTC
.	TRBJ2-6	.	TRBV5-1	CASSLMGRALSSGANVLTF	TGCGCCAGCAGCTTGATGGGCAGGGCCTTAAGCTCTGGGGCCAACGTCCTGACTTTC
TRBD1	TRBJ2-7	.	TRBV4-3	CASSPGQGAYEQYF	TGCGCCAGCAGTCCGGGACAGGGGGCGTACGAGCAGTACTTC
TRBD1	TRBJ2-6	once	TRBV11-2	CASSFPTGGVTGANVLTF	TGTGCCAGCAGCTTCCCGACAGGGGGCGTAACTGGGGCCAACGTCCTGACTTTC
TRBD2	TRBJ2-1	.	TRBV9	CASSGLAGGDYNEQFF	TGTGCCAGCAGCGGACTAGCGGGGGGGGATTACAATGAGCAGTTCTTC
TRBD2	TRBJ2-5	.	TRBV10-3	CAISGRLAGSSRFDQETQYF	TGTGCCATCAGTGGGAGACTAGCGGGGAGTTCGAGGTTCGACCAAGAGACCCAGTACTTC
TRBD1	TRBJ1-2	.	TRBV5-6	CASSIDRGANYGYTF	TGTGCCAGCAGCATCGACAGGGGGGCTAACTATGGCTACACCTTC
TRBD1	TRBJ1-1	once	TRBV18	CASSPNLAGGTEAFF	TGTGCCAGCTCACCAAATTTGGCAGGGGGAACTGAAGCTTTCTTT
.	TRBJ1-2	.	TRBV10-3	CAISEPTPGRANYGYTF	TGTGCCATCAGTGAGCCTACACCCGGGAGGGCTAACTATGGCTACACCTTC
TRBD2	TRBJ2-6	.	TRBV19	CASRGGPGANVLTF	TGTGCCTCACGGGGGGGGCCTGGGGCCAACGTCCTGACTTTC
TRBD2	TRBJ2-3	.	TRBV5-1	CASSWTLAGGGSTDTQYF	TGCGCCAGCAGCTGGACCCTAGCGGGAGGGGGTAGCACAGATACGCAGTATTTT
.	TRBJ1-4	.	TRBV7-9	CASSGAGFGEKLFF	TGTGCCAGCAGCGGGGCGGGGTTTGGTGAAAAACTGTTTTTT
TRBD2	TRBJ2-1	.	TRBV27	CASKPMEGLAGEAEQFF	TGTGCCAGCAAACCAATGGAGGGACTAGCGGGAGAGGCTGAGCAGTTCTTC
.	TRBJ2-3	.	TRBV7-9	CASSLDSRTDTQYF	TGTGCCAGCAGCTTGGACAGTAGGACAGATACGCAGTATTTT
TRBD2	TRBJ2-5	.	TRBV9	CASSVDGSGAQETQYF	TGTGCCAGCAGCGTAGATGGTAGCGGGGCACAAGAGACCCAGTACTTC
.	TRBJ2-7	.	TRBV7-6	CASSPPDRPAYEQYF	TGTGCCAGCAGTCCACCTGACAGGCCTGCCTACGAGCAGTACTTC
TRBD2	TRBJ2-1	.	TRBV2	CASRQRAGGPGEQFF	TGTGCCAGCAGGCAGAGAGCGGGAGGGCCGGGTGAGCAGTTCTTC
TRBD1	TRBJ1-4	.	TRBV10-1	CARVRDRGAKDPTNEKLFF	TGCGCCAGAGTCCGGGACAGGGGGGCGAAAGACCCCACTAATGAAAAACTGTTTTTT
.	TRBJ1-1	.	TRBV10-3	CAISEPGSTEAFF	TGTGCCATCAGTGAACCAGGATCGACTGAAGCTTTCTTT
.	TRBJ1-2	.	TRBV7-9	CASSQSGVGDGYTF	TGTGCCAGCAGCCAATCGGGAGTAGGCGATGGCTACACCTTC
TRBD1	TRBJ2-7	.	TRBV6-5	CASSYSGQTLSYEQYF	TGTGCCAGCAGTTACTCGGGACAGACCCTCTCCTACGAGCAGTACTTC
TRBD2	TRBJ2-3	.	TRBV19	CASSPAGGTDTQYF	TGTGCCAGTAGTCCGGCGGGGGGGACAGATACGCAGTATTTT
TRBD2	TRBJ2-5	.	TRBV28	CASSFARVSYGRGSQETQYF	TGTGCCAGCAGTTTTGCTAGGGTGTCGTACGGGAGGGGATCCCAAGAGACCCAGTACTTC
TRBD2	TRBJ2-1	.	TRBV27	CASSRLANEQFF	TGTGCCAGCTCCCGACTAGCAAATGAGCAGTTCTTC
.	TRBJ1-1	.	TRBV6-5	CASSYLTATEGAEAFF	TGTGCCAGCAGTTACTTGACAGCCACGGAAGGAGCAGAAGCTTTCTTT
.	TRBJ2-3	.	TRBV7-9	CASSLVGLDADTQYF	TGTGCCAGCAGCTTAGTGGGGCTAGACGCAGATACGCAGTATTTT
TRBD1	TRBJ1-5	.	TRBV19	CFGHTGGVYFQPQHF	TGTTTTGGTCACACAGGGGGGGTTTATTTTCAGCCCCAGCATTTT
TRBD1	TRBJ2-3	.	TRBV7-9	CASSLWGQGTDTQYF	TGTGCCAGCAGCTTATGGGGACAGGGAACAGATACGCAGTATTTT
.	TRBJ1-1	.	TRBV9	CASSVAGSTTEAFF	TGTGCCAGCAGCGTAGCCGGGTCCACCACTGAAGCTTTCTTT
.	TRBJ2-7	.	TRBV4-1	CASSQAGHYEQYF	TGCGCCAGCAGCCAAGCAGGGCACTACGAGCAGTACTTC
.	TRBJ1-1	.	TRBV9	CASSVGPDTEAFF	TGTGCCAGCAGCGTAGGCCCAGACACTGAAGCTTTCTTT
.	TRBJ1-2	.	TRBV4-3	CASSLKRGGNYGYTF	TGCGCCAGCAGCCTCAAAAGGGGGGGGAACTATGGCTACACCTTC
TRBD1	TRBJ1-2	.	TRBV9	CASSPKGQGVFYGYTF	TGTGCCAGCAGCCCCAAGGGGCAGGGGGTTTTCTATGGCTACACCTTC
TRBD1	TRBJ1-4	.	TRBV13	CASSLARGNEKLFF	TGTGCCAGCAGCTTAGCCAGGGGGAATGAAAAACTGTTTTTT
TRBD2	TRBJ2-7	.	TRBV15	CATSTRTSGSYEQYF	TGTGCCACCAGCACCCGGACTAGCGGCTCCTACGAGCAGTACTTC
.	TRBJ1-2	.	TRBV6-1	CASSAVAGTPYGYTF	TGTGCCAGCAGTGCGGTTGCCGGGACACCTTATGGCTACACCTTC
TRBD1	TRBJ2-3	few	TRBV27	CASSLLGQVGLFTDTQYF	TGTGCCAGCAGTCTCCTTGGACAGGTTGGCCTCTTCACAGATACGCAGTATTTT
TRBD2	TRBJ2-7	.	TRBV4-2	CASSQGTSGRAYEQYF	TGTGCCAGCAGCCAGGGGACTAGCGGGAGAGCATACGAGCAGTACTTC
.	TRBJ1-3	.	TRBV9	CASSPGGGSYFGNTIYF	TGTGCCAGCAGCCCTGGAGGAGGCAGTTATTTTGGAAACACCATATATTTT
.	TRBJ2-3	.	TRBV6-1	CASSEVYGRLSTDTQYF	TGTGCCAGCAGTGAGGTATACGGGAGATTGAGCACAGATACGCAGTATTTT
.	TRBJ1-4	.	TRBV4-1	CASSQDPFEKLFF	TGCGCCAGCAGCCAAGACCCGTTTGAAAAACTGTTTTTT
.	TRBJ2-7	.	TRBV5-3	CARSPFDRPYEQYF	TGTGCCAGAAGCCCATTTGACAGACCCTACGAGCAGTACTTC
TRBD2	TRBJ2-1	few	TRBV2	CASSGASGSLFEQFF	TGTGCCAGCAGTGGAGCGAGCGGGAGCCTATTTGAGCAGTTCTTC
.	TRBJ1-1	.	TRBV6-5	CASRPQGLRAFF	TGTGCCAGCAGACCCCAGGGTCTCCGAGCTTTCTTT
.	TRBJ1-2	.	TRBV18	CASSSYYGYTF	TGTGCCAGCTCATCGTACTATGGCTACACCTTC
TRBD1	TRBJ1-1	.	TRBV5-1	CASSPGQGSNTEAFF	TGCGCCAGCAGCCCGGGACAGGGGTCGAACACTGAAGCTTTCTTT
.	TRBJ1-2	once	TRBV29-1	CSVAPQGKNYGYTF	TGCAGCGTTGCCCCCCAGGGGAAGAACTATGGCTACACCTTC